This T cell receptor (beta chain) was sequenced in a study of T cells expressing NK-cell markers. Study observations and caveats: Of CD8+ T cells, 1.0-7.0% belonged to dominant NKG2C+ clonotypes in 5 to 7 donors.

From its re-call of the 5' RACE reads, TCRdb lists each CDR3 protein once, without DNA. The sample table sets out about 460,000 distinct CDR3 sequences. Points on this clonotype: The antigen is not known.

The clonotype originates from a woman aged 50 to 60 in good health. The material sequenced was blood T cells: a sorted CD56 or NKG2C T cell subset, CD4+ or CD8+ T cells, or bulk PBMC T cells (not recorded which).

CDR3 amino acids: CSVAKPTSGLTDTQYF. The gene calls are TRBV29-1 and TRBJ2-3; TCRdb's D call, TRBD2, is unchecked because there is no DNA. CDR1 is SQVTM, CDR2 ANQGSEA, per germline. This CDR3 region has 16 residues.